These 25 T cell receptor beta chains came from one sample sequenced in a study of T cell repertoires in cytomegalovirus infection. TCRdb recomputed calls from the reads with MiXCR, one row per CDR3 protein. The sample lists roughly 700,000 distinct CDR3 sequences, roughly 36% occurring once. These TCRs' antigens remain unknown. The sample was cultured PBMCs, taken from culture after CMV antigen stimulation. These receptors originate from a human donor in good health (CMV status not recorded). Some clones in this sample may be carry-over from other donors' samples.

In this sample, this clonotype turned up a few times. The chain couples TRBV4-1 to TRBJ2-1; 10 nucleotides align to TRBD2. The CDR3 has 15 amino acids. Per germline, CDR1 MGHRA and CDR2 YSYEKL. The junction had 7 bases not matched to a gene; V was cut back by 2 bases and J by 9 bases. CDR3 coding DNA: TGCGCCAGCAGCCAAACGGGACTAGCGTTTGGTGAGCAGTTCTTC. It translates to CASSQTGLAFGEQFF.

This clonotype was observed a few times. V usage is TRBV6-1 and J usage is TRBJ2-7; D may match TRBD1 or TRBD2 (6 bases each). CDR3 size: 13 residues. V lost 10 bases and J lost 2, with 15 bases in between. CDR1 is MNHNS and CDR2 is SASEGT in the germline V gene. The CDR3 bases are TGTGCCACGCGGGACACCCGACCCTACGAGCAGTACTTC. It codes for CATRDTRPYEQYF.

This chain uses TRBV5-4 with TRBJ2-7; tentatively, D is TRBD1 or TRBD2 (5 bases each). CDR1 is SGHNT, CDR2 YYREEE, per germline (reference sequence). The CDR3 is made up of 15 amino acids. Trimming took 5 bases from V and 2 from J, leaving 17 bases between them. CDR3 protein: CASRRVGEIAYEQYF. In nucleotides, the CDR3 is TGTGCCAGCAGGAGGGTGGGGGAGATCGCCTACGAGCAGTACTTC.

This clonotype was seen at least ten times. The J gene is TRBJ1-5, the V gene TRBV7-2, with D perhaps matching TRBD1 (5 bases). The CDR3 totals 16 residues. Germline CDR1 is SGHTA and CDR2 is FQGNSA. The germline V and J ends were trimmed by 5 bases and 1 base, with 15 bases remaining between them. The CDR3 coding sequence is TGTGCCAGCAGCCCTCCAGGGTCTCGGAGCAATCAGCCCCAGCATTTT. It yields the protein CASSPPGSRSNQPQHF.

The chain couples TRBV2 to TRBJ2-2; 8 bases are a match to TRBD1. Germline loops: CDR1 SNHLY, CDR2 FYNNEI. The V segment lost 4 bases and the J segment 1 base; nucleotides outside the gene matches: 2. The CDR3 is 15 amino acids. CDR3 coding DNA: TGTGCCAGCAGTGGACAGGGGAAGAACACCGGGGAGCTGTTTTTT. Protein sequence: CASSGQGKNTGELFF.

The chain couples TRBV28 to TRBJ2-5; weak D call: TRBD1 (6 bases). The V and J ends lost 5 bases and 1 base respectively, with 20 bases between them. This CDR3 is built from 17 residues. Germline V lookup: CDR1 MDHEN, CDR2 SYDVKM. The CDR3 here is CASSASTGLGSQETQYF. The DNA for the CDR3 is TGTGCCAGCAGTGCCTCTACAGGGCTTGGTAGCCAAGAGACCCAGTACTTC.

This chain uses TRBV10-3 with TRBJ2-3, with 8 bases matching TRBD2. J lost 4 bases, V lost 1 base, and 13 bases had no gene match. CDR1 and CDR2 (germline): ENHRY, SYGVKD. This CDR3 is 18 amino acids long. This CDR3 reads CAISEFRREANLPDTQYF. In nucleotides, the CDR3 is TGTGCCATCAGTGAGTTTCGGCGGGAGGCCAACCTTCCAGATACGCAGTATTTT.

This chain uses TRBV6-1 with TRBJ1-1, with D uncertain. From germline, CDR1 is MNHNS and CDR2 SASEGT. The CDR3 length is 13 residues. The V and J ends lost 6 bases and 11 bases respectively, with 19 bases between them. CDR3 loop: CASSRQRESGAFF. The CDR3, as DNA: TGTGCCAGCAGCAGGCAGCGGGAGTCGGGCGCTTTCTTT.

This clonotype was detected a few times. The V gene is TRBV11-2, the J gene TRBJ2-3, with D possibly TRBD2 on 5 matching bases. Trimming shortened V by 3 bases and J by 6 bases, and 13 bases separated the two germline ends. This CDR3 spans 14 amino acids. CDR1 and CDR2 (germline): SGHAT, FQNNGV. The CDR3 reads CASSLFSGEDTQYF. The CDR3 nucleotides read TGTGCCAGCAGCTTGTTCAGCGGAGAGGATACGCAGTATTTT.

The rearrangement links TRBV27 to TRBJ2-5; 8 bases line up with TRBD2. The V and J ends lost 5 bases and 4 bases, in that order; junction bases with no gene match: 12. This CDR3 comprises 16 residues. CDR1 is MNHEY, CDR2 SMNVEV, per germline (reference sequence). CDR3 bases: TGTGCCAGCAGTCCCCTGCCATCAGCGGGGGTAGAGACCCAGTACTTC. Translated, it gives CASSPLPSAGVETQYF.

This clonotype was seen repeatedly, ten times or more. The rearrangement uses TRBV7-6 and TRBJ1-1; D is ambiguous. The CDR3 is 14 residues long. CDR1 SGHVS and CDR2 FNYEAQ come from the germline V gene. V was cut by 5 bases and J by 0 bases, with 10 bases left in between. The CDR3 is CASSPFEMNTEAFF. CDR3 coding DNA: TGTGCCAGCAGCCCATTTGAGATGAACACTGAAGCTTTCTTT.

This chain uses TRBV20-1 with TRBJ2-7; TRBD1 matches at 8 bases. Trimming cost V 6 bases and J 5 bases; bases outside gene matches: 15. The germline gives CDR1 DFQATT, CDR2 SNEGSKA (reference sequence). The CDR3 consists of 15 residues. The CDR3 nucleotides read TGCAGTGCAACAACCGCGGACAGGGTTCCCCACGAGCAGTACTTC. Translated, it gives CSATTADRVPHEQYF.

The chain uses TRBV7-9 and TRBJ1-1, with D unclear. The germline V gene has CDR1 SEHNR and CDR2 FQNEAQ (reference sequence). V lost 5 bases and J lost 6, with 13 bases in between. This CDR3 contains 13 residues. DNA for the CDR3: TGTGCCAGCAGCCCAGAGGAGGGCCCTGAAGCTTTCTTT. Translation gives CASSPEEGPEAFF.

This clonotype was picked up a small number of times. The CDR3 loop is CASSDSSTSGGTDTQYF. CDR3 coding DNA: TGTGCCAGCAGTGACTCGTCTACTAGCGGCGGCACAGATACGCAGTATTTT. The rearrangement joins TRBV6-4 to TRBJ2-3; 8 nucleotides agree with TRBD2. Trimming cost V 0 bases and J 1 base; bases outside gene matches: 6. The CDR3 has 17 amino acids. CDR1 MRHNA and CDR2 SNTAGT come from the germline V gene.

CDR3 in amino acids: CASSLGATGDTQYF. The DNA for the CDR3 is TGTGCCAGCAGCTTAGGGGCCACCGGGGATACGCAGTATTTT. The chain couples TRBV7-6 to TRBJ2-3; D not resolved. V dropped 1 base and J dropped 6 bases, with 11 bases sitting between them. The V gene's germline CDR1 is SGHVS and CDR2 FNYEAQ. CDR3 size: 14 residues.

This chain joins TRBV4-3 and TRBJ2-5, with 8 bases aligning to TRBD2. Germline V gives CDR1 LGHNA, CDR2 YSLEER. V trimming: 1 base; J trimming: 5 bases; junction bases outside the gene matches: 6. The CDR3 runs 15 residues. CDR3 amino acids: CASSQALAVTETQYF. The CDR3 region has the DNA TGCGCCAGCAGCCAAGCACTAGCGGTTACGGAGACCCAGTACTTC.

This clonotype was observed a single time. A much larger clone is a single base away; this may be a read error. The chain is built from TRBV2 and TRBJ2-1, with TRBD1 matching over 9 bases. Germline CDR1 is SNHLY and CDR2 is FYNNEI. The V segment lost 7 bases and the J segment 8 bases; nucleotides outside the gene matches: 9. The CDR3 runs 14 residues. CDR3: CASKETGGYDEQFF. CDR3 sequence (DNA): TGTGCCAGCAAGGAGACAGGGGGATACGATGAGCAGTTCTTC. Full variable domain (outside the CDR3, taken from reference TRBV2 and TRBJ2-1): EPEVTQTPSHQVTQMGQEVILRCVPISNHLYFYWYRQILGQKVEFLVSFYNNEISEKSEIFDDQFSVERPDGSNFTLKIRSTKLEDSAMYFCASKETGGYDEQFFGPGTRLTVL.

The chain has TRBV7-8 and TRBJ2-3; D not resolved. The CDR3 runs to 16 residues. V shed 4 bases and J shed 0 bases, with 14 bases lying between them. Per germline, CDR1 SGHVS and CDR2 FQNEAQ. CDR3 protein: CASSSRRPLSTDTQYF. The CDR3 DNA is TGTGCCAGCAGCTCTAGACGGCCGCTCAGCACAGATACGCAGTATTTT.

The chain couples TRBV7-8 to TRBJ1-3; D gene ambiguous. V shed 2 bases and J shed 0 bases, with 8 bases lying between them. Germline V lookup: CDR1 SGHVS, CDR2 FQNEAQ. The length of the CDR3 is 15 residues. In DNA form, the CDR3 reads TGTGCCAGCAGCTTACGCGGAGCCTCTGGAAACACCATATATTTT. Translating gives CASSLRGASGNTIYF. The variable domain in full, completed from reference TRBV7-8 and TRBJ1-3, reads GAGVSQSPRYKVAKRGQDVALRCDPISGHVSLFWYQQALGQGPEFLTYFQNEAQLDKSGLPSDRFFAERPEGSVSTLKIQRTQQEDSAVYLCASSLRGASGNTIYFGEGSWLTVV.

This clonotype was seen a handful of times. The chain joins TRBV4-2 to TRBJ2-2; 11 bases fit TRBD2. V gave up 0 bases and J gave up 3 bases; unmatched junction bases: 6. The CDR3 length is 18 residues. The germline CDR1 and CDR2 sequences are LGHNA and YNFKEQ. CDR3 in DNA: TGTGCCAGCAGCCAAGATAGCGGGGGGGCCCCACACACCGGGGAGCTGTTTTTT. Its protein product is CASSQDSGGAPHTGELFF.

This clonotype was recorded many times. The chain is built from TRBV7-2 and TRBJ1-1; 8 bases line up with TRBD1. V trimming: 3 bases; J trimming: 11 bases; junction bases outside the gene matches: 8. Germline-derived CDR1 and CDR2 are SGHTA and FQGNSA. This CDR3 is built from 13 residues. The CDR3 DNA reads as TGTGCCAGCAGCTTCGGGACAGGCGGGGGGGCTTTCTTT. Amino acids: CASSFGTGGGAFF.

This clonotype was seen more than once but under ten times. This chain connects TRBV28 to TRBJ1-3; unclear D gene. The CDR3 contains 15 residues. V gave up 3 bases and J gave up 0 bases, with 9 bases separating them. Germline V gives CDR1 MDHEN, CDR2 SYDVKM. CDR3: CASSFGLSSGNTIYF. CDR3 bases: TGTGCCAGCAGTTTTGGACTCAGCTCTGGAAACACCATATATTTT.

This rearrangement joins TRBV27 to TRBJ2-3; D gene unclear. CDR1 MNHEY and CDR2 SMNVEV come from the germline V gene (reference sequence). V gave up 8 bases and J gave up 2 bases, with 11 bases separating them. There are 13 residues in the CDR3. The CDR3 nucleotides read TGTGCCAGCTCACAATCACTCACAGATACGCAGTATTTT. Encoded protein: CASSQSLTDTQYF.

The chain has TRBV6-2 or TRBV6-3 and TRBJ2-7, with 8 bases aligning to TRBD1. The J segment lost 6 bases and the V segment lost 6 bases, leaving 7 bases of the junction unmatched. Germline V gene data show CDR1 as MNHEY and CDR2 as SVGEGT. The CDR3 has 13 amino acids. CDR3 bases: TGTGCCAGCAGGGGCAGGGGGCATGGCGAGCAGTACTTC. Amino acid sequence: CASRGRGHGEQYF.

The sample holds many counts of this clonotype. This rearrangement joins TRBV12-3 or TRBV12-4 to TRBJ1-2; 7 bases fit TRBD1. This CDR3 is 13 amino acids long. Trimming at V came to 5 bases and at J to 7 bases, leaving 7 bases not matched to a gene. The CDR3 coding sequence is TGTGCCAGCAGTGACAGGGTTTTGGGTGGCTACACCTTC. This encodes CASSDRVLGGYTF.